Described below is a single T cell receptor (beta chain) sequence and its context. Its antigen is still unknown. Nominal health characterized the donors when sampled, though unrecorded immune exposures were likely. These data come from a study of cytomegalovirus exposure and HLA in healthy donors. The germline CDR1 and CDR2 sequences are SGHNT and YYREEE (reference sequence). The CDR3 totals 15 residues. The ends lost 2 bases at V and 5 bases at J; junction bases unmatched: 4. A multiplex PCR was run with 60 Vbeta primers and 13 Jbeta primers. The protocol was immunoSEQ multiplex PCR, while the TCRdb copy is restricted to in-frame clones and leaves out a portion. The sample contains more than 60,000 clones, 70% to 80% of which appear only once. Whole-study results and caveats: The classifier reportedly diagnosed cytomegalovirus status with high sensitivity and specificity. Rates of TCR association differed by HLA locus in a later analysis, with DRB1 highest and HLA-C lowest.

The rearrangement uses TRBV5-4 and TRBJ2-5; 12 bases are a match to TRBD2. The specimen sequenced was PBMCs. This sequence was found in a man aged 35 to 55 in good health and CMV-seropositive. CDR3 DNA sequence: TGTGCCAGCAGCTTTTCTAGCGGGGGGGCCGAGACCCAGTACTTC. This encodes CASSFSSGGAETQYF.